Following are 24 T cell receptor beta chains from one sample sequenced in a study of CD4+ T cells in melanoma. Measured with immunoSEQ multiplex PCR; TCRdb has only the in-frame clones, and not every one. The repertoire holds about 140,000 clones, about nine tenths seen once, with 1.5% to 1.7% in the top ten. The receptors were sampled from a human donor with melanoma.

V gene TRBV2 combines with J gene TRBJ2-3; tentative D call: TRBD2 (5 bases). V dropped 6 bases and J dropped 5 bases, with 12 bases sitting between them. CDR3 length: 13 residues. Germline V gene data show CDR1 as SNHLY and CDR2 as FYNNEI. In DNA form, the CDR3 reads TGTGCCAGCAGAGAGAATCGGGAAGATACGCAGTATTTT. It codes for CASRENREDTQYF.

V usage is TRBV7-6 and J usage is TRBJ1-2; a weak D match, TRBD1 (6 bases). CDR1 and CDR2 (germline): SGHVS, FNYEAQ. The CDR3 totals 15 residues. Trimming removed 5 bases from V and 3 bases from J, with 16 bases in between. CDR3 DNA: TGTGCCAGCAGCCCGACAGTGGGGGGCGACTATGGCTACACCTTC. This codes for CASSPTVGGDYGYTF.

This clone has just one count. The V gene is TRBV11-2, the J gene TRBJ2-7; D is undetermined. V was clipped by 4 bases and J by 5 bases, with 18 bases between them. Germline-derived CDR1 and CDR2 are SGHAT and FQNNGV. This CDR3 has 15 amino acids. Here the CDR3 reads CASSSYRRKFHEQYF. The CDR3 bases are TGTGCCAGCAGCTCCTACCGCAGGAAGTTCCACGAGCAGTACTTC.

The chain has TRBV20-1 and TRBJ1-1; 7 bases fit TRBD1. CDR1 is DFQATT and CDR2 is SNEGSKA in the germline V gene (reference sequence). V lost 8 bases and J lost 8; bases outside the gene matches: 8. The CDR3 is 11 amino acids. The CDR3 DNA reads TGCAGTCCCGACAGGGCGGGCGAAGCTTTCTTT. This translates into CSPDRAGEAFF.

V and J are TRBV30 and TRBJ1-6; maybe TRBD1 (5 bases). The V end was cut by 1 base, the J end by 11 bases, with 12 bases between. The germline CDR1 and CDR2 sequences are GTSNPN and SVGIG (reference sequence). The CDR3 covers 13 residues. The CDR3: CAWSGVGGAPLHF. CDR3 in DNA: TGTGCCTGGAGTGGGGTCGGGGGAGCACCCCTCCACTTT.

The chain uses TRBV7-3 and TRBJ1-1; D is ambiguous. The CDR3 consists of 13 residues. V shed 0 bases and J shed 3 bases, with 5 bases lying between them. The germline V gene encodes CDR1 SGHTA and CDR2 FQGTGA. CDR3 amino acids: CASSLTPDTEAFF. CDR3 coding DNA: TGTGCCAGCAGCTTAACTCCCGACACTGAAGCTTTCTTT. Using reference TRBV7-3 and TRBJ1-1 for the parts outside the CDR3, the full variable domain is GAGVSQTPSNKVTEKGKYVELRCDPISGHTALYWYRQSLGQGPEFLIYFQGTGAADDSGLPNDRFFAVRPEGSVSTLKIQRTERGDSAVYLCASSLTPDTEAFFGQGTRLTVV.

The chain employs TRBV7-9 and TRBJ1-5, with D unclear. CDR3 size: 13 residues. Per germline, CDR1 SEHNR and CDR2 FQNEAQ (reference sequence). V lost 7 bases, J lost 6 bases, and 13 bases lay in between. DNA for the CDR3: TGTGCCAGCACCGGAGGGTTTGGTCAGCCCCAGCATTTT. Its protein product is CASTGGFGQPQHF.

The chain recombines TRBV10-3 with TRBJ1-5, with TRBD1 as a possible D gene (5 bases). V was trimmed by 3 bases and J by 3 bases, leaving 9 bases between them. The CDR3 contains 14 residues. In germline, CDR1 is ENHRY, CDR2 SYGVKD. The CDR3 reads CAISDLGDNQPQHF. As DNA, the CDR3 is TGTGCCATCAGTGATCTAGGGGACAATCAGCCCCAGCATTTT.

This chain links TRBV18 with TRBJ1-1; tentatively, D is TRBD1 (5 bases). This CDR3 spans 13 amino acids. The germline CDR1 and CDR2 sequences are KGHSH and LQKENI. V lost 4 bases, J lost 5 bases, and 11 bases lay in between. CDR3 in amino acids: CASSLSGGTEAFF. CDR3 nucleotides: TGTGCCAGCTCACTATCCGGGGGTACTGAAGCTTTCTTT.

The rearrangement links TRBV5-1 to TRBJ1-4, with D possibly being TRBD1 (5 bases). Germline values: CDR1 SGHRS, CDR2 YFSETQ. CDR3 length: 15 amino acids. Trimming took 2 bases from V and 5 from J, leaving 13 bases between them. CDR3 residues: CASSFSGMGNEKLFF. For the CDR3, the DNA is TGCGCCAGCAGCTTCTCAGGGATGGGGAATGAAAAACTGTTTTTT.

The chain joins TRBV7-8 to TRBJ1-1; tentative D call: TRBD1 (6 bases). V lost 0 bases, J lost 0 bases, and 14 bases lay in between. The germline gives CDR1 SGHVS, CDR2 FQNEAQ. The CDR3 extends over 17 amino acids. This CDR3 reads CASSLAMGAALNTEAFF. Written as DNA, the CDR3 is TGTGCCAGCAGCTTAGCGATGGGGGCAGCACTGAACACTGAAGCTTTCTTT.

J is TRBJ1-1 and V is TRBV7-9, with 9 bases matching TRBD1. V lost 5 bases to trimming and J lost 1 base; unmatched junction nucleotides: 5. Germline-derived CDR1 and CDR2 are SEHNR and FQNEAQ (reference sequence). The CDR3 contains 15 residues. CDR3 nucleotide sequence: TGTGCCAGCAGCCTAGGGGACAGGGAGAACACTGAAGCTTTCTTT. The encoded protein is CASSLGDRENTEAFF.

The chain joins TRBV27 to TRBJ2-1; 8 nucleotides align to TRBD1. The CDR3 has 15 amino acids. J gave up 7 bases and V 6 bases, and 11 bases lay outside the gene matches. The germline gives CDR1 MNHEY, CDR2 SMNVEV (reference sequence). CDR3 amino acids: CASRIPGQGRNEQFF. The DNA for the CDR3 is TGTGCCAGCAGAATCCCCGGACAGGGCAGAAATGAGCAGTTCTTC.

The V gene is TRBV2, the J gene TRBJ2-1, with 9 bases lining up with TRBD1. The CDR3 is 15 residues long. V lost 6 bases and J lost 8; bases outside the gene matches: 11. Germline lookup yields CDR1 SNHLY and CDR2 FYNNEI. CDR3 amino acids: CASSPGTGSSYEQFF. CDR3 DNA sequence: TGTGCCAGCAGCCCCGGGACAGGGTCCTCCTATGAGCAGTTCTTC.

This chain links TRBV2 with TRBJ1-2; TRBD1 is a possible D gene (6 bases). Germline CDR1 is SNHLY and CDR2 is FYNNEI. The ends were cut back, 5 bases at V and 7 bases at J, with 20 bases in the middle. The CDR3 totals 15 residues. CDR3 loop: CASSSEDSQVSGYTF. CDR3 bases: TGTGCCAGCAGTAGCGAGGACAGCCAAGTTTCTGGCTACACCTTC.

V is TRBV4-1 and J is TRBJ2-7; perhaps TRBD2 as D (7 bases). The CDR3 loop spans 15 amino acids. V lost 0 bases and J lost 2, with 11 bases in between. Germline CDR1 and CDR2: MGHRA and YSYEKL. Here the CDR3 reads CASSQDFGGPYEQYF. CDR3 nucleotides: TGCGCCAGCAGCCAAGATTTCGGGGGGCCCTACGAGCAGTACTTC.

This chain uses TRBV4-1 with TRBJ2-7, with 14 positions matching TRBD2. Trimming took 1 base from V and 4 from J; bases not matched to a gene: 6. The CDR3 is 17 residues long. The germline CDR1 and CDR2 sequences are MGHRA and YSYEKL. The CDR3 region has the DNA TGCGCCAGCAGCCAAGGTCGACTAGCGGGGGGGCCGTACGAGCAGTACTTC. It specifies CASSQGRLAGGPYEQYF.

V gene TRBV7-9 combines with J gene TRBJ1-1; no firm D call. With 5 bases removed from V and 8 bases from J, the gap between germline ends came to 15 bases. The germline V gene has CDR1 SEHNR and CDR2 FQNEAQ (reference sequence). This CDR3 has 13 amino acids. The CDR3 bases are TGTGCCAGCAGCCTAGGGAGCCGCGGCGAAGCTTTCTTT. As protein: CASSLGSRGEAFF. Full variable domain (missing parts from reference TRBV7-9 and TRBJ1-1): DTGVSQNPRHKITKRGQNVTFRCDPISEHNRLYWYRQTLGQGPEFLTYFQNEAQLEKSRLLSDRFSAERPKGSFSTLEIQRTEQGDSAMYLCASSLGSRGEAFFGQGTRLTVV.

V gene TRBV2 combines with J gene TRBJ1-1, with no clear D. Germline V gene sequence: CDR1 SNHLY, CDR2 FYNNEI. Between the trimmed V and J ends, which lost 5 bases and 2 bases, there was a span of 9 bases. CDR3 length: 13 residues. CDR3 sequence: CASSTTLNTEAFF. Here the CDR3 DNA reads TGTGCCAGCAGTACGACGCTAAACACTGAAGCTTTCTTT.

The chain is built from TRBV10-1 and TRBJ2-1; 8 nucleotides line up with TRBD2. The V segment lost 4 bases and the J segment 1 base; nucleotides outside the gene matches: 3. CDR3 length: 15 amino acids. CDR1 and CDR2 from the germline V gene are WNHNN and SYGVQD (reference sequence). The DNA for the CDR3 is TGCGCCAGCAGTGCCGGGGGGGCTTCCTACAATGAGCAGTTCTTC. This translates into CASSAGGASYNEQFF.

The chain recombines TRBV2 with TRBJ2-7; TRBD1 aligns across 7 bases. This CDR3 is 13 amino acids long. J was trimmed by 0 bases and V by 7 bases; bases with no gene match: 3. Germline V gene data show CDR1 as SNHLY and CDR2 as FYNNEI. In DNA form, the CDR3 reads TGTGCCAGCATTAGGGACAGCTCCTACGAGCAGTACTTC. It encodes CASIRDSSYEQYF.

The chain recombines TRBV29-1 with TRBJ1-1; 8 bases align to TRBD1. The germline V gene has CDR1 SQVTM and CDR2 ANQGSEA. V lost 7 bases, J lost 4 bases, and 8 bases stayed unmatched. This CDR3 is built from 13 residues. Here the CDR3 reads CSAGPGTGTEAFF. DNA of the CDR3: TGCAGCGCCGGCCCCGGGACAGGCACTGAAGCTTTCTTT. The variable domain in full, completed from reference TRBV29-1 and TRBJ1-1, reads SAVISQKPSRDICQRGTSLTIQCQVDSQVTMMFWYRQQPGQSLTLIATANQGSEATYESGFVIDKFPISRPNLTFSTLTVSNMSPEDSSIYLCSAGPGTGTEAFFGQGTRLTVV.

The gene calls are TRBV5-1 and TRBJ2-7, with D perhaps TRBD1 (5 bases). CDR3 size: 12 residues. CDR1 and CDR2 (germline): SGHRS, YFSETQ. Trimming stripped 5 bases from V and 4 bases from J, with 10 bases between. CDR3 sequence (DNA): TGCGCCAGCAGGCAGGACACTTACGAGCAGTACTTC. Its protein product is CASRQDTYEQYF.

The CDR3 nucleotides read TGTGCCAGCAGTGCCAAACAGGGGTTATCTGAAGCTTTCTTT. Translating gives CASSAKQGLSEAFF. The chain uses TRBV6-1 and TRBJ1-1; 7 bases are shared with TRBD1. Trimming cost V 4 bases and J 6 bases; bases outside gene matches: 8. CDR3 length: 14 amino acids. Per germline, CDR1 MNHNS and CDR2 SASEGT.